Below are 7 T cell receptor beta chains sequenced from a single sample in a study of T cell repertoires in cytomegalovirus infection. MiXCR, applied by TCRdb to the reads, yields one record per CDR3 protein. The table includes fewer than 900,000 distinct CDR3 sequences, 25% to 35% detected once. Their antigens remain unidentified. The sequencing used cultured CD8+ T cells from PBMCs, collected from culture after CMV antigen stimulation. Receptors originate from a human donor in good health (CMV status not recorded). Some clones in this sample may be carry-over from other donors' samples.

J is TRBJ2-2 and V is TRBV6-2 or TRBV6-3, with TRBD2 matching 11 bases. This CDR3 comprises 20 residues. The ends lost 0 bases at V and 4 bases at J; junction bases unmatched: 13. Germline V lookup: CDR1 MNHEY, CDR2 SVGEGT. The CDR3 spells CASSYSGLAGEEEGTGELFF. CDR3 coding DNA: TGTGCCAGCAGTTACTCAGGACTAGCGGGTGAGGAGGAGGGCACCGGGGAGCTGTTTTTT.

This clonotype has more than one count but fewer than ten. The chain uses TRBV12-3 or TRBV12-4 and TRBJ2-1, with D unresolved. Trimming left V 0 bases short and J 6 bases short, with 6 bases between. This CDR3 spans 13 amino acids. DNA for the CDR3: TGTGCCAGCAGTTTAGCTAGTCTCAATGAGCAGTTCTTC. Its translation is CASSLASLNEQFF.

This clonotype was observed at least ten times. The rearrangement links TRBV27 to TRBJ1-2, with D unclear. Between the trimmed V and J ends, which lost 6 bases and 4 bases, there was a span of 27 bases. Germline assignment: CDR1 MNHEY and CDR2 SMNVEV (reference sequence). The CDR3 is made up of 18 amino acids. The CDR3 nucleotides read TGTGCCAGCAGCCTGACATCACAAATTGTGGAGATCGGCTATGGCTACACCTTC. Amino acid sequence: CASSLTSQIVEIGYGYTF.

This clonotype was seen a handful of times. CDR3 in amino acids: CASSQEATTDNEQFF. CDR3 DNA sequence: TGTGCCAGCAGCCAAGAAGCGACTACCGACAATGAGCAGTTCTTC. The chain is built from TRBV14 and TRBJ2-1; maybe TRBD2 (5 bases). CDR1 SGHDN and CDR2 FVKESK come from the germline V gene. Trimming removed 0 bases from V and 5 bases from J, with 11 bases in between. The CDR3 runs to 15 residues.

This clonotype was detected a few times. The chain carries TRBV6-5 and TRBJ2-7; no definite D call. The CDR3 extends over 13 amino acids. Germline V gene lookup returns CDR1 MNHEY and CDR2 SVGAGI. Between the trimmed V and J ends, which lost 2 bases and 1 base, there was a span of 6 bases. As DNA, the CDR3 is TGTGCCAGCAGTTACCTGGGGTCCTACGAGCAGTACTTC. It translates to CASSYLGSYEQYF.

This clonotype has just a few counts. The V and J genes are TRBV5-1 and TRBJ2-5; D uncertain. Trimming removed 4 bases at V and 1 base at J, with 11 bases between. The CDR3 has 14 amino acids. Germline V gene sequence: CDR1 SGHRS, CDR2 YFSETQ. The CDR3 nucleotides read TGCGCCAGCAGCCTCGGTATGGGCCAAGAGACCCAGTACTTC. It encodes CASSLGMGQETQYF.

This rearrangement joins TRBV12-3 or TRBV12-4 to TRBJ1-1; the D is unclear. The CDR3 extends over 14 amino acids. Trimming took 2 bases from V and 5 from J, leaving 12 bases between them. The CDR3 DNA sequence: TGTGCCAGCAGTTTAAGTTCGGGATGGACTGAAGCTTTCTTT. This sequence encodes CASSLSSGWTEAFF.